This is a list of T cell receptor beta chains from one sample in a study of control samples from healthy donors and cancer patients. Assay: immunoSEQ multiplex PCR; the TCRdb copy retains only in-frame clones and omits some. The sample holds around 64,000 clones; approximately 89% are singletons and the top ten take approximately 5.5%. The sequencing input was PBMCs. The receptors here all came from a man aged 60 to 75 with colorectal cancer. Both conserved end residues are part of each CDR3. The D gene is left open where the match is weak. Part of the rows lack a size; the others show once, few, many or a class for expanded clones.

len: 19
v_gene: TRBV5-6
abundance: NA
d_gene: TRBD2
j_gene: TRBJ2-3
CDR3aa: CASSFPKRGTPTSTDTQYF
CDR3nt: TGTGCCAGCAGCTTCCCCAAGCGGGGAACCCCGACTAGCACAGATACGCAGTATTTT

len: 15
v_gene: TRBV5-1
abundance: few
d_gene: NA
j_gene: TRBJ1-5
CDR3aa: CASSADTGHNQPQHF
CDR3nt: TGCGCCAGCAGCGCCGACACAGGTCACAATCAGCCCCAGCATTTT

len: 12
v_gene: TRBV6-5
abundance: NA
d_gene: NA
j_gene: TRBJ2-5
CDR3aa: CASTPSPETQYF
CDR3nt: TGTGCCAGCACTCCTAGCCCAGAGACCCAGTACTTC

len: 13
v_gene: TRBV28
abundance: NA
d_gene: NA
j_gene: TRBJ2-7
CDR3aa: CASNFRGLDEQYF
CDR3nt: TGTGCCAGCAACTTCAGGGGTCTAGACGAGCAGTACTTC

len: 15
v_gene: TRBV6-2/TRBV6-3
abundance: NA
d_gene: NA
j_gene: TRBJ2-7
CDR3aa: CASSYSSGRAYEQYF
CDR3nt: TGTGCCAGCAGTTACTCGAGTGGCAGAGCCTACGAGCAGTACTTC

len: 16
v_gene: TRBV19
abundance: NA
d_gene: TRBD2
j_gene: TRBJ2-5
CDR3aa: CASSIDGAGGQETQYF
CDR3nt: TGTGCCAGTAGTATAGATGGAGCGGGGGGGCAAGAGACCCAGTACTTC

len: 12
v_gene: TRBV20-1
abundance: NA
d_gene: NA
j_gene: TRBJ1-4
CDR3aa: CSASPKGGKLFF
CDR3nt: TGCAGTGCTAGTCCCAAAGGGGGAAAACTGTTTTTT

len: 13
v_gene: TRBV10-3
abundance: NA
d_gene: NA
j_gene: TRBJ1-2
CDR3aa: CAISRDTSYGYTF
CDR3nt: TGTGCCATCAGTCGGGACACCAGCTATGGCTACACCTTC

len: 15
v_gene: TRBV7-9
abundance: few
d_gene: TRBD1
j_gene: TRBJ2-4
CDR3aa: CASSPITGAENIQYF
CDR3nt: TGTGCCAGCAGCCCTATAACAGGGGCGGAAAACATTCAGTACTTC

len: 15
v_gene: TRBV19
abundance: NA
d_gene: NA
j_gene: TRBJ1-2
CDR3aa: CASSIDEGLEGGYTF
CDR3nt: TGTGCCAGTAGTATAGACGAGGGCCTTGAGGGTGGCTACACCTTC

len: 17
v_gene: TRBV18
abundance: few
d_gene: TRBD2
j_gene: TRBJ2-1
CDR3aa: CASSPPSSGGAHNEQFF
CDR3nt: TGTGCCAGCTCACCACCGTCGAGCGGGGGGGCCCACAATGAGCAGTTCTTC

len: 17
v_gene: TRBV3-1/TRBV3-2
abundance: NA
d_gene: TRBD2
j_gene: TRBJ2-2
CDR3aa: CASSQATSGGIHGELFF
CDR3nt: TGTGCCAGCAGCCAAGCGACTAGCGGGGGGATCCACGGGGAGCTGTTTTTT

len: 16
v_gene: TRBV11-3
abundance: NA
d_gene: NA
j_gene: TRBJ2-1
CDR3aa: CASSLEDWQGIGEQFF
CDR3nt: TGTGCCAGCAGCTTAGAGGACTGGCAGGGCATCGGTGAGCAGTTCTTC

len: 12
v_gene: TRBV12-3/TRBV12-4
abundance: NA
d_gene: TRBD1
j_gene: TRBJ1-2
CDR3aa: CASTYRGHGYTF
CDR3nt: TGTGCCAGCACTTACAGGGGGCATGGCTACACCTTC

len: 15
v_gene: TRBV18
abundance: NA
d_gene: TRBD1
j_gene: TRBJ2-3
CDR3aa: CASSSGQGGADTQYF
CDR3nt: TGTGCCAGCTCATCGGGACAGGGAGGGGCAGATACGCAGTATTTT

len: 17
v_gene: TRBV7-2
abundance: NA
d_gene: TRBD2
j_gene: TRBJ2-7
CDR3aa: CASSTGLAGASGREQYF
CDR3nt: TGTGCCAGCAGCACGGGACTAGCGGGGGCCTCTGGGAGGGAGCAGTACTTC

len: 13
v_gene: TRBV10-3
abundance: once
d_gene: TRBD1
j_gene: TRBJ2-7
CDR3aa: CAISATGANEQYF
CDR3nt: TGTGCCATCAGTGCCACAGGGGCGAACGAGCAGTACTTC

len: 13
v_gene: TRBV5-1
abundance: NA
d_gene: NA
j_gene: TRBJ1-2
CDR3aa: CASSPSTTYGYTF
CDR3nt: TGCGCCAGCAGCCCCTCCACGACCTATGGCTACACCTTC

len: 16
v_gene: TRBV28
abundance: NA
d_gene: NA
j_gene: TRBJ2-2
CDR3aa: CASSPPGLQITGELFF
CDR3nt: TGTGCCAGCAGCCCCCCGGGACTTCAGATCACCGGGGAGCTGTTTTTT

len: 14
v_gene: TRBV6-5
abundance: NA
d_gene: NA
j_gene: TRBJ1-2
CDR3aa: CASRQNTGFYGYTF
CDR3nt: TGTGCCAGCAGACAAAACACAGGGTTCTATGGCTACACCTTC

len: 12
v_gene: TRBV3-1/TRBV3-2
abundance: NA
d_gene: NA
j_gene: TRBJ1-6
CDR3aa: CASSQGNSPLHF
CDR3nt: TGTGCCAGCAGCCAAGGTAATTCACCCCTCCACTTT

len: 17
v_gene: TRBV28
abundance: NA
d_gene: NA
j_gene: TRBJ1-3
CDR3aa: CASSFDNWRLSGNTIYF
CDR3nt: TGTGCCAGCAGTTTTGACAATTGGAGGCTCTCTGGAAACACCATATATTTT

len: 13
v_gene: TRBV6-4
abundance: NA
d_gene: NA
j_gene: TRBJ1-1
CDR3aa: CASSPPGGGVSFF
CDR3nt: TGTGCCAGCAGTCCGCCGGGAGGGGGAGTTTCTTTCTTT

len: 15
v_gene: TRBV19
abundance: NA
d_gene: TRBD1
j_gene: TRBJ1-5
CDR3aa: CASSARGTGTQPQHF
CDR3nt: TGTGCCAGTAGTGCCCGAGGGACAGGGACTCAGCCCCAGCATTTT

len: 18
v_gene: TRBV11-2
abundance: NA
d_gene: TRBD1
j_gene: TRBJ1-6
CDR3aa: CASSIDRRDRGGRSPLHF
CDR3nt: TGTGCCAGCAGTATTGATCGCCGGGACAGGGGAGGTCGTTCACCCCTCCACTTT

len: 15
v_gene: TRBV5-1
abundance: few
d_gene: NA
j_gene: TRBJ1-5
CDR3aa: CASSLSGISNQPQHF
CDR3nt: TGCGCCAGCAGCTTGTCGGGGATCAGCAATCAGCCCCAGCATTTT

len: 18
v_gene: TRBV3-1/TRBV3-2
abundance: NA
d_gene: TRBD2
j_gene: TRBJ2-7
CDR3aa: CASSQGRRLAGETYEQYF
CDR3nt: TGTGCCAGCAGCCAAGGCCGCCGACTAGCGGGGGAAACCTACGAGCAGTACTTC

len: 14
v_gene: TRBV4-2
abundance: NA
d_gene: TRBD1
j_gene: TRBJ2-7
CDR3aa: CASSPRTGSDEQYF
CDR3nt: TGTGCCAGCAGCCCCAGGACAGGGAGCGACGAGCAGTACTTC

len: 19
v_gene: TRBV18
abundance: NA
d_gene: TRBD2
j_gene: TRBJ2-3
CDR3aa: CASALTGLAGFTSTDTQYF
CDR3nt: TGTGCCAGCGCTCTCACAGGACTAGCGGGTTTTACTAGCACAGATACGCAGTATTTT